This is a list of T cell receptor beta chains from one sample in a study of CD8+ T cells in alopecia areata. TCRdb's copy holds only in-frame clones and misses some; the assay was immunoSEQ multiplex PCR. This sample has fewer than 250,000 clones, with around two fifths found just once. This material consisted of CD4+ T cells sorted from blood, taken around week 31, from a patient treated with tofacitinib. Every receptor here comes from a human donor with alopecia areata. The CDR3 runs from the conserved cysteine through the conserved F or W. The order of the fields is J gene, V gene, CDR3 protein.

J: TRBJ2-1
V: TRBV30
CDR3: CAWVVVGSIYNEQFF

J: TRBJ2-5
V: TRBV5-1
CDR3: CASSPSASGVQETQYF

J: TRBJ2-3
V: TRBV6-5
CDR3: CASSRQYSSTDTQYF

J: TRBJ1-1
V: TRBV5-4
CDR3: CASSLRSRNTEAFF

J: TRBJ1-6
V: TRBV7-9
CDR3: CASMEGAKNSPLHF

J: TRBJ2-1
V: TRBV6-5
CDR3: CASSRDRATYNEQFF

J: TRBJ2-7
V: TRBV7-2
CDR3: CASSPQGGKSSYEQYF

J: TRBJ1-2
V: TRBV30
CDR3: CAWSVLTGIPAANYGYTF

J: TRBJ1-2
V: TRBV7-2
CDR3: CASSAQGETGYTF

J: TRBJ1-1
V: TRBV9
CDR3: CASSVDGRGTEAFF

J: TRBJ1-6
V: TRBV5-4
CDR3: CASSWTGNSPLHF

J: TRBJ2-2
V: TRBV5-1
CDR3: CASSRLAGGRVEELFF

J: TRBJ2-7
V: TRBV5-1
CDR3: CASSREPTSGTTEQYF

J: TRBJ2-1
V: TRBV19
CDR3: CASSIVRGQGKNEQFF

J: TRBJ1-2
V: TRBV2
CDR3: CASSKTGVYGYTF

J: TRBJ2-4
V: TRBV10-3
CDR3: CAISEGNPPSIQYF

J: TRBJ1-6
V: TRBV6-5
CDR3: CASSVDRVNSPLHF

J: TRBJ2-7
V: TRBV5-8
CDR3: CASSTSAGTGAQQQYF

J: TRBJ2-7
V: TRBV10-1
CDR3: CASSEGARNEQYF

J: TRBJ2-3
V: TRBV25-1
CDR3: CASSDGGSTDTQYF

J: TRBJ2-5
V: TRBV5-1
CDR3: CASSLVVRTLQETQYF

J: TRBJ1-2
V: TRBV9
CDR3: CASSQDREYGYTF

J: TRBJ2-3
V: TRBV7-2
CDR3: CASSSSGSSTDTQYF

J: TRBJ2-5
V: TRBV5-4
CDR3: CATSLDQKETQYF

J: TRBJ1-1
V: TRBV4-2
CDR3: CASSQDSDRAHTEAFF

J: TRBJ2-3
V: TRBV13
CDR3: CASSRTSGSRDTQYF

J: TRBJ2-5
V: TRBV27
CDR3: CASSLWGTGSAETQYF

J: TRBJ1-1
V: TRBV29-1
CDR3: CSVEGRSSGEAFF

J: TRBJ1-4
V: TRBV27
CDR3: CASSGLGEKLFF

J: TRBJ1-2
V: TRBV10-3
CDR3: CAISDQGYGYTF

J: TRBJ2-7
V: TRBV25-1
CDR3: CASSDPGLYEQYF

J: TRBJ1-3
V: TRBV10-3
CDR3: CAISDGQFSGNTIYF

J: TRBJ2-2
V: TRBV6-6
CDR3: CASRFGTGELFF

J: TRBJ2-5
V: TRBV7-3
CDR3: CASSFSSRGTQYF

J: TRBJ2-7
V: TRBV9
CDR3: CASSQGFYEQYF

J: TRBJ2-3
V: TRBV29-1
CDR3: CSARGAGTDTQYF

J: TRBJ1-4
V: TRBV4-1
CDR3: CASSQVNSGVPNEKLFF

J: TRBJ1-6
V: TRBV6-5
CDR3: CASSSPQTGYNSPLHF

J: TRBJ2-1
V: TRBV30
CDR3: CAWADRTPYNEQFF

J: TRBJ1-5
V: TRBV15
CDR3: CATSPRGGRSGYSNQPQHF

J: TRBJ2-4
V: TRBV30
CDR3: CAWRLAGSPTEF

J: TRBJ2-7
V: TRBV6-1
CDR3: CASSEWGGRTYEQYF

J: TRBJ1-2
V: TRBV5-1
CDR3: CASSTGSGASYGYTF

J: TRBJ2-3
V: TRBV30
CDR3: CAWNPGAADTQYF

J: TRBJ1-2
V: TRBV19
CDR3: CASSIVQHEPNYGYTF

J: TRBJ1-6
V: TRBV27
CDR3: CASSLKGGRNSPLHF

J: TRBJ1-6
V: TRBV9
CDR3: CASSGVGNSPLHF

J: TRBJ2-1
V: TRBV7-2
CDR3: CASSLGVGYNEQFF

J: TRBJ1-4
V: TRBV18
CDR3: CASSPSRQGVEKLFF

J: TRBJ2-7
V: TRBV4-1
CDR3: CASSQALSGITYEQYF

J: TRBJ2-3
V: TRBV7-3
CDR3: CASSLMAGTPDTQYF

J: TRBJ1-2
V: TRBV7-9
CDR3: CASSLKTAPSSGYTF

J: TRBJ1-3
V: TRBV4-1
CDR3: CASSQNRVTLSGNTIYF

J: TRBJ2-1
V: TRBV5-1
CDR3: CASSPTSGPGMEQFF

J: TRBJ2-7
V: TRBV29-1
CDR3: CSVWGRGIAHEQYF

J: TRBJ2-3
V: TRBV6-5
CDR3: CASSLNSGSTDTQYF

J: NA
V: TRBV5-6
CDR3: CASSLQGGSYEQYF